This T cell receptor (beta chain) was captured in a study of CD8+ T cells in alopecia areata. Overall study results and limits: Higher clonality and more expanded CD8+ clones appeared in lesional than normal scalp. Normal skin contains resident alphabeta T cells, and these are also sequenced in scalp samples.

In regard to this clone: The antigen remains undetermined.

Investigators isolated RNA and reverse transcribed it into cDNA to act as the sequencing template. Produced via immunoSEQ multiplex PCR; TCRdb's table is partial and in-frame only. This table holds some 110,000 clones, roughly two thirds found once. Losses at the gene ends were 7 bases for V and 6 bases for J; bases not matched to a gene: 5. Per germline, CDR1 SQVTM and CDR2 ANQGSEA. The CDR3 runs 13 residues. Sorting separated CD4+ and CD8+ T cells out of PBMCs. The sample was CD4+ T cells sorted from blood. V usage is TRBV29-1 and J usage is TRBJ2-1; 11 bases are a match to TRBD1. The clonotype was recovered from a human donor in good health. The CDR3 spells CSGAGTGGNEQFF. DNA for the CDR3: TGCAGCGGGGCCGGGACAGGGGGCAATGAGCAGTTCTTC.